The source of this T cell receptor (beta chain) is a study of CD8 T cells in ankylosing spondylitis. TCRdb recomputed calls from the 5' RACE reads with MiXCR, one row per CDR3 protein. The repertoire holds some 120,000 distinct CDR3 sequences, with about 6.5% as singletons. This clonotype was seen ten or more times. CDR3 length: 15 amino acids. Germline loops: CDR1 SGHVS, CDR2 FQNEAQ. V gave up 5 bases and J gave up 10 bases; unmatched junction bases: 14. The specimen was blood, either unsorted or a sorted T cell fraction (not recorded which). This receptor was obtained from a male donor with ankylosing spondylitis or in good health (not recorded which). This chain connects TRBV7-8 to TRBJ2-1, with 7 bases that match TRBD2. CDR3 nucleotide sequence: TGTGCCAGCAGCCTGGCGGGAGTCGCGAAAGGAGAGCAGTTCTTC. It is translated as CASSLAGVAKGEQFF. Full variable domain (rest looked up from reference TRBV7-8 and TRBJ2-1): GAGVSQSPRYKVAKRGQDVALRCDPISGHVSLFWYQQALGQGPEFLTYFQNEAQLDKSGLPSDRFFAERPEGSVSTLKIQRTQQEDSAVYLCASSLAGVAKGEQFFGPGTRLTVL.